These T cell receptor beta chains were read from a single sample in a study of blood T cell repertoires in COVID-19. Profiled with immunoSEQ multiplex PCR; TCRdb holds only in-frame clones, not every one. This sample has over 200,000 clones, with more than 85% found just once. The sample taken for sequencing was peripheral blood. These receptors were collected from a man aged 35 to 55 with acute or convalescent COVID-19. CDR3s include the opening cysteine and the closing phenylalanine or tryptophan. Fields, in order: CDR3 DNA, CDR3 protein, clone size, J gene, D gene, V gene. The D gene is left open where the match is weak. Size is stated for part of the rows, as once, few or many counts, or as a class when the clone is expanded.

DNA: TGTGCCTGGGATAGCCCTGAGCAGTTCTTC
CDR3: CAWDSPEQFF
size: -
J: TRBJ2-1
D: -
V: TRBV30

DNA: TGCGCCAGCAGCCAAGGCGAGGGGGGGAACTATGGCTACACCTTC
CDR3: CASSQGEGGNYGYTF
size: -
J: TRBJ1-2
D: -
V: TRBV4-1

DNA: TGTGCCAGCAGCTACGGGGCTAGCGGGGAGACCCAGTACTTC
CDR3: CASSYGASGETQYF
size: once
J: TRBJ2-5
D: TRBD2
V: TRBV7-3

DNA: TGTGCCAGCAGGCCGGGACAGGATTACGAGCAGTACTTC
CDR3: CASRPGQDYEQYF
size: -
J: TRBJ2-7
D: TRBD1
V: TRBV28

DNA: TGTGCCAGCACTAATGGGGCCGCCTCTGGAAACACCATATATTTT
CDR3: CASTNGAASGNTIYF
size: -
J: TRBJ1-3
D: -
V: TRBV28

DNA: TGTGCCTGGAGTACAGGGTCGGATACGCAGTATTTT
CDR3: CAWSTGSDTQYF
size: once
J: TRBJ2-3
D: -
V: TRBV30

DNA: TGTGCCAGCAGCATAAGGGACAGGATGAACACTGAAGCTTTCTTT
CDR3: CASSIRDRMNTEAFF
size: -
J: TRBJ1-1
D: -
V: TRBV21-1

DNA: TGTGCCAGCAGTTACTCGGGACACCCCTACGAGCAGTACTTC
CDR3: CASSYSGHPYEQYF
size: -
J: TRBJ2-7
D: -
V: TRBV6-2/TRBV6-3

DNA: TGTGCCAGCAGCCCCGGGGAAAACATTCAGTACTTC
CDR3: CASSPGENIQYF
size: -
J: TRBJ2-4
D: -
V: TRBV5-4

DNA: TGTGCCAGCACACAGGCCCTTATGAACACTGAAGCTTTCTTT
CDR3: CASTQALMNTEAFF
size: -
J: TRBJ1-1
D: -
V: TRBV6-5

DNA: TGTGCCAGCAGCGTAGCGGGGGGGCCTACAGATACGCAGTATTTT
CDR3: CASSVAGGPTDTQYF
size: -
J: TRBJ2-3
D: TRBD2
V: TRBV9

DNA: TGTGCCAGCAGCCCTAAACTTTCGGCGGGAGGGGCCTACGAGCAGTACTTC
CDR3: CASSPKLSAGGAYEQYF
size: -
J: TRBJ2-7
D: TRBD2
V: TRBV7-2

DNA: TGTGCCAGTAGCCTCTGGGGGGCAGGGGGGAGAGGGACTGGCTACACCTTC
CDR3: CASSLWGAGGRGTGYTF
size: -
J: TRBJ1-2
D: TRBD1
V: TRBV19

DNA: TGCGCCAGCAGCTTTACGGGGGGCTTCGGTCAGCCCCAGCATTTT
CDR3: CASSFTGGFGQPQHF
size: -
J: TRBJ1-5
D: -
V: TRBV5-1

DNA: TGTGCCAGCAGCTTATACAGTGATGAAAAACTGTTTTTT
CDR3: CASSLYSDEKLFF
size: -
J: TRBJ1-4
D: -
V: TRBV11-1

DNA: TGCGCCAGCAGCCAAGACCCCACGGGGGGCTCCTACAATGAGCAGTTCTTC
CDR3: CASSQDPTGGSYNEQFF
size: -
J: TRBJ2-1
D: TRBD2
V: TRBV4-1

DNA: TGTGCCACCAGTGAATGGGACAGTCAAGGCTACACCTTC
CDR3: CATSEWDSQGYTF
size: -
J: TRBJ1-2
D: TRBD1
V: TRBV24-1

DNA: TGTGCCAGCAGTACAATCGGGACAGGGTATGGGAATGAGCCAGAGACCCAGTACTTC
CDR3: CASSTIGTGYGNEPETQYF
size: -
J: TRBJ2-5
D: TRBD1
V: TRBV28

DNA: TGTGCCAGCAGCGTCCGGGGAGGGACAACCTATGGCTACACCTTC
CDR3: CASSVRGGTTYGYTF
size: -
J: TRBJ1-2
D: -
V: TRBV6-5

DNA: TGTGCCTGGAGTGTATCGGAGTCAGGGGGGTTCTTC
CDR3: CAWSVSESGGFF
size: -
J: TRBJ2-1
D: TRBD1
V: TRBV30

DNA: TGTGCCAGCAGCTTAGAGCCTGGGGGCCTCAATCAGCCCCAGCATTTT
CDR3: CASSLEPGGLNQPQHF
size: -
J: TRBJ1-5
D: -
V: TRBV7-6

DNA: TGTGCCAGCTCACAGGGACACTCCGATCAGCCCCAGCATTTT
CDR3: CASSQGHSDQPQHF
size: -
J: TRBJ1-5
D: -
V: TRBV18

DNA: TGTGCCAGCAGCCAAGGGCCCGGGAAGACCCAGTACTTC
CDR3: CASSQGPGKTQYF
size: -
J: TRBJ2-5
D: -
V: TRBV3-1/TRBV3-2

DNA: TGTGCCAGCAGCAACGGACTAGCGGGGACCCAAGAGACCCAGTACTTC
CDR3: CASSNGLAGTQETQYF
size: -
J: TRBJ2-5
D: TRBD2
V: TRBV3-1/TRBV3-2

DNA: TGTGCCACCAGTGATCCCGGGACAGGGGGCGAGCAGTACTTC
CDR3: CATSDPGTGGEQYF
size: -
J: TRBJ2-7
D: TRBD1
V: TRBV24-1

DNA: TGTGCCAGCACCCGGGGGCAGGGGGAAAGGGCTTTCTTT
CDR3: CASTRGQGERAFF
size: -
J: TRBJ1-1
D: TRBD1
V: TRBV12-3/TRBV12-4

DNA: TGTGCCAGCTCACCCGGCCCGGGACAGGGATTTGCCTCCCAAGAGACCCAGTACTTC
CDR3: CASSPGPGQGFASQETQYF
size: -
J: TRBJ2-5
D: TRBD1
V: TRBV18

DNA: TGTGCCAGCAGGGAGGTTTGGAGGGAGACAGATACGCAGTATTTT
CDR3: CASREVWRETDTQYF
size: -
J: TRBJ2-3
D: -
V: TRBV27

DNA: TGTGCCAGCTCACCAGAGGACAGGGACCCCTATCAGCCCCAGCATTTT
CDR3: CASSPEDRDPYQPQHF
size: -
J: TRBJ1-5
D: TRBD1
V: TRBV18

DNA: TGTGCCACCAGCAGAGATGGAGGGGCAGCAGTATTCTATGGCTACACCTTC
CDR3: CATSRDGGAAVFYGYTF
size: once
J: TRBJ1-2
D: -
V: TRBV15

DNA: TGTGCCAGCAGCGTATCCCCGGACAGCTATGGCTACACCTTC
CDR3: CASSVSPDSYGYTF
size: -
J: TRBJ1-2
D: -
V: TRBV9

DNA: TGTGCCAGCAGTACCGGGACAGGGAGGGACGAGCAGTACTTC
CDR3: CASSTGTGRDEQYF
size: -
J: TRBJ2-7
D: TRBD1
V: TRBV6-5

DNA: TGTGCCAGCCACGCGGGAGTAACCTCTAACTATGGCTACACCTTC
CDR3: CASHAGVTSNYGYTF
size: -
J: TRBJ1-2
D: -
V: TRBV7-9

DNA: TGTGCCAGCAGCTTGGGAGATCAGCCCCAGCATTTT
CDR3: CASSLGDQPQHF
size: -
J: TRBJ1-5
D: -
V: TRBV5-6

DNA: TGTGCCAGCAGCGACAGGGGCCCCTACAATGAGCAGTTCTTC
CDR3: CASSDRGPYNEQFF
size: -
J: TRBJ2-1
D: TRBD1
V: TRBV27

DNA: TGTGCCAGCATGTCGACAGGGTTGTCCAATCAGCCCCAGCATTTT
CDR3: CASMSTGLSNQPQHF
size: -
J: TRBJ1-5
D: TRBD1
V: TRBV27

DNA: TGTGCCAGCAGCTTGGATCCGGACAGGGGGCCATTAACTAATGAAAAACTGTTTTTT
CDR3: CASSLDPDRGPLTNEKLFF
size: -
J: TRBJ1-4
D: TRBD1
V: TRBV5-5